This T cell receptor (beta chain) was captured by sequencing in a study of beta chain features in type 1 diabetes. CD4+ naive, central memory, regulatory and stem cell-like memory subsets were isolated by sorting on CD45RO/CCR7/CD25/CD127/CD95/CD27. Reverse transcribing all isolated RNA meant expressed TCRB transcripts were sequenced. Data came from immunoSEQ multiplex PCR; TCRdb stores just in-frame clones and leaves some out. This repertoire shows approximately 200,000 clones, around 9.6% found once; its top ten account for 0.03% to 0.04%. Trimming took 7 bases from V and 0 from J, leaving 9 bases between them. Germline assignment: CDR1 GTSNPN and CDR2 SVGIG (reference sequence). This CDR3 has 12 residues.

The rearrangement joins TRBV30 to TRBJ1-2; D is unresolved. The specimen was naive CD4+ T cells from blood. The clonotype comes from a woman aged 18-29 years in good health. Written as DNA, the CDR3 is TGTGCCTCTTACGGTGCTAACTATGGCTACACCTTC. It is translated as CASYGANYGYTF.